Sequencing of this TCR beta chain was carried out in a study of T cells in localized non-small cell lung cancer. Findings and limits, study-wide: Among blood samples, higher T cell density accompanied longer overall survival. Uninvolved adjacent lung showed the highest T cell clonality, exceeding tumor. A median of around 57 clones ranked among the top 100 in tumor appeared in adjacent lung.

Here immunoSEQ multiplex PCR was the method, and the copy in TCRdb shows in-frame clones only, minus some. The sample includes more than 1,500 clones, roughly 22% of them seen just once. Adjacent lung tissue lacking atypia was obtained at a distance of at least 2 cm from the tumor margin. By proportion, this clone is medium-sized (0.01 to 0.1%). Its target is not known. The sample was normal lung tissue next to the tumor, taken before any cancer treatment. The receptor was isolated from a man aged 18 to 50 with stage I lung adenocarcinoma.

CDR3 residues: CASSVSGGASNEQFF. In DNA form, the CDR3 reads TGTGCCAGCAGCGTAAGCGGGGGGGCCAGCAATGAGCAGTTCTTC. The rearrangement uses TRBV11-3 and TRBJ2-1; 10 bases agree with TRBD2. CDR3 size: 15 residues. CDR1 is SGHNT and CDR2 is YENEEA in the germline V gene. V was clipped by 5 bases and J by 6 bases; unmatched bases: 7.